The rows below give T cell receptor beta chains drawn from one sample of a study of T cell repertoires in cytomegalovirus infection. In TCRdb, the reads were re-called with MiXCR into one record per CDR3 protein. The sample has fewer than 650,000 distinct CDR3 sequences, about 40% seen once. These receptors are not linked to any known antigen. Sequences were derived from cultured PBMCs, sampled from culture after CMV antigen stimulation. The origin of the receptors is a human donor in good health (CMV status not recorded). Some clones in this sample may be carry-over from other donors' samples. Each CDR3 is given with its conserved first and last residue. Each record gives: clone size, D gene, J gene, V gene, CDR3 protein, CDR3 DNA. A D gene is named only where the DNA matches it firmly. Part of the rows lack a size; the others show once, few, many or a class for expanded clones.

few | NA | TRBJ2-3 | TRBV10-3 | CAISAEGEGDTQYF | TGTGCCATCAGTGCCGAGGGAGAAGGAGATACGCAGTATTTT
NA | NA | TRBJ1-3 | TRBV7-2 | CASSLVWVGNTIYF | TGTGCCAGCAGCTTAGTCTGGGTCGGGAACACCATATATTTT
NA | TRBD2 | TRBJ2-7 | TRBV7-3 | CASSWPSAGETYEQYF | TGTGCCAGCAGCTGGCCCTCAGCGGGAGAGACCTACGAGCAGTACTTC
few | TRBD2 | TRBJ2-3 | TRBV28 | CASSPGTSGNTDTQYF | TGTGCCAGCAGTCCCGGGACTAGCGGAAACACAGATACGCAGTATTTT
NA | NA | TRBJ1-3 | TRBV7-6 | CASSLLGPMSSGNTIYF | TGTGCCAGCAGCTTATTGGGCCCAATGAGCTCTGGAAACACCATATATTTT
NA | NA | TRBJ1-5 | TRBV7-9 | CASSFGGFGNQPQHF | TGTGCCAGCAGCTTCGGGGGTTTCGGCAATCAGCCCCAGCATTTT
NA | NA | TRBJ2-5 | TRBV4-1 | CASSQAQETQYF | TGCGCCAGCAGCCAAGCCCAAGAGACCCAGTACTTC
few | NA | TRBJ2-1 | TRBV5-4 | CASSGKGETNEQFF | TGTGCCAGCAGCGGGAAGGGCGAAACCAATGAGCAGTTCTTC
NA | TRBD2 | TRBJ2-1 | TRBV11-2 | CASSSRPLAGVNEQFF | TGTGCCAGCAGCTCCCGCCCCCTAGCGGGAGTAAATGAGCAGTTCTTC
NA | NA | TRBJ2-5 | TRBV20-1 | CSARGTEGTQYF | TGCAGTGCTAGAGGGACTGAGGGGACCCAGTACTTC
NA | NA | TRBJ2-5 | TRBV6-6 | CASSYSGGRRGETQYF | TGTGCCAGCAGTTACTCCGGAGGACGAAGAGGGGAGACCCAGTACTTC
many | TRBD1 | TRBJ2-5 | TRBV7-2 | CASSLGQQETQYF | TGTGCCAGCAGCTTGGGACAGCAAGAGACCCAGTACTTC
NA | NA | TRBJ2-7 | TRBV27 | CASSRAARSHEQYF | TGTGCCAGCAGTCGGGCGGCAAGGTCACACGAGCAGTACTTC
NA | TRBD2 | TRBJ2-1 | TRBV28 | CASGSRGVGYNEQFF | TGTGCCAGCGGGTCCCGGGGGGTCGGCTACAATGAGCAGTTCTTC
few | NA | TRBJ1-3 | TRBV18 | CATRISSGNTIYF | TGTGCCACCCGGATCAGCTCTGGAAACACCATATATTTT
NA | NA | TRBJ1-1 | TRBV3-1 | CASSWIMGYEAFF | TGTGCCAGCAGCTGGATCATGGGGTATGAAGCTTTCTTT
NA | TRBD2 | TRBJ2-1 | TRBV9 | CASSVVGTSGIDEQFF | TGTGCCAGCAGCGTAGTAGGGACTAGCGGGATAGATGAGCAGTTCTTC
once | NA | TRBJ2-3 | TRBV5-4 | CASSSPSKGSTDTQYF | TGTGCCAGCAGCTCTCCCTCCAAGGGGAGCACAGATACGCAGTATTTT
NA | NA | TRBJ2-2 | TRBV6-5 | CASSYLGQSYTGELFF | TGTGCCAGCAGTTACTTGGGACAATCGTACACCGGGGAGCTGTTTTTT
NA | TRBD1 | TRBJ2-7 | TRBV2 | CASSALGQSYEQYF | TGTGCCAGCAGTGCCTTGGGACAGTCCTACGAGCAGTACTTC
few | NA | TRBJ2-7 | TRBV7-6 | CASSLEGGVKEQYF | TGTGCCAGCAGCTTAGAAGGTGGGGTAAAGGAGCAGTACTTC
few | NA | TRBJ1-1 | TRBV7-2 | CASSTGGVSAFF | TGTGCCAGCAGCACGGGGGGGGTATCAGCTTTCTTT
NA | TRBD1 | TRBJ1-2 | TRBV19 | CASRSRQGSNYGYTF | TGTGCCAGTAGGTCCCGACAGGGGTCCAACTATGGCTACACCTTC
NA | NA | TRBJ2-6 | TRBV9 | CASSEKGSGANVLTF | TGTGCCAGCAGCGAAAAGGGGTCTGGGGCCAACGTCCTGACTTTC
NA | NA | TRBJ1-5 | TRBV6-1 | CASSHRRGGQPQHF | TGTGCCAGCAGTCACCGCCGGGGCGGGCAGCCCCAGCATTTT
NA | NA | TRBJ1-4 | TRBV2 | CASSDKGIPWKLFF | TGTGCCAGCAGTGACAAGGGGATCCCTTGGAAACTGTTTTTT
few | NA | TRBJ1-1 | TRBV19 | CASSMTVLMNTEAFF | TGTGCCAGTAGTATGACGGTACTTATGAACACTGAAGCTTTCTTT